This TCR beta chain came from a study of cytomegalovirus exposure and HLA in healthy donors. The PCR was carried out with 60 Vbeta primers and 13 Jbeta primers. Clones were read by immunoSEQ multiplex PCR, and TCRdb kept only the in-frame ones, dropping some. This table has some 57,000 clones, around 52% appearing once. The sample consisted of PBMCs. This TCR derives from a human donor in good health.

Here the CDR3 DNA reads TGCGCCAGCAGCCCGGGACAGGGGGCAAATGAGCAGTTCTTC. It translates to CASSPGQGANEQFF. The rearrangement links TRBV4-1 to TRBJ2-1, with 12 bases fitting TRBD1. Germline assignment: CDR1 MGHRA and CDR2 YSYEKL. CDR3 size: 14 residues. V shed 4 bases, J shed 7 bases, and the junction held 2 bases outside the gene matches.